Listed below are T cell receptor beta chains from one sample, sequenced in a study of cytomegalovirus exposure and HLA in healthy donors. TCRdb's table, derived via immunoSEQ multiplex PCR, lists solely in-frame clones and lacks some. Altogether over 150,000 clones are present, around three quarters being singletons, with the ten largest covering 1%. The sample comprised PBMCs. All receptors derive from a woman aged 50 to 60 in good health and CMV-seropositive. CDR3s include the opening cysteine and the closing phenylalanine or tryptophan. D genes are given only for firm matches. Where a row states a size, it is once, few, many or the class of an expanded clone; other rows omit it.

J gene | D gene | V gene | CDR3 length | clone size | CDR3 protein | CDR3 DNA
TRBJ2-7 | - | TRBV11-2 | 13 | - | CASSLGQAGEQYF | TGTGCCAGCAGCTTAGGCCAGGCTGGCGAGCAGTACTTC
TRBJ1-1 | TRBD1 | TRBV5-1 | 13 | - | CASSYGQGTEAFF | TGCGCCAGCAGCTATGGACAGGGGACTGAAGCTTTCTTT
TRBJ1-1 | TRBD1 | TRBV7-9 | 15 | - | CASSRGQGARIEAFF | TGTGCCAGCAGCCGGGGACAGGGGGCGCGAATTGAAGCTTTCTTT
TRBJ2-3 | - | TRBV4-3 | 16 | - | CASSQGGGGRTDTQYF | TGCGCCAGCAGCCAAGGAGGAGGGGGCCGCACAGATACGCAGTATTTT
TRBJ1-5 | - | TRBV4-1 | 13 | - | CASSHGQYQPQHF | TGCGCCAGCAGCCACGGACAGTATCAGCCCCAGCATTTT
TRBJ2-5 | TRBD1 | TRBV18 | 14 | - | CASSQTGGGETQYF | TGTGCCAGCTCTCAGACAGGGGGTGGTGAGACCCAGTACTTC
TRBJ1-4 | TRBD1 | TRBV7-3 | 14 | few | CASSPTGEGEKLFF | TGTGCCAGCAGCCCGACAGGGGAGGGTGAAAAACTGTTTTTT
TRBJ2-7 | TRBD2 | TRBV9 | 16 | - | CASSARPGGNIYEQYF | TGTGCCAGCAGCGCGAGGCCGGGAGGGAACATCTACGAGCAGTACTTC
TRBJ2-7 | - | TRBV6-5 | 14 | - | CASSYRAGSYEQYF | TGTGCCAGCAGTTACCGGGCAGGGTCCTACGAGCAGTACTTC
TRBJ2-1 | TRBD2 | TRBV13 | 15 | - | CASSRLLSGSYEQFF | TGTGCCAGCAGCCGGCTCCTTAGCGGGTCGTATGAGCAGTTCTTC
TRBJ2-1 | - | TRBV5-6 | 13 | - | CASRSRGFYEQFF | TGTGCCAGCCGTTCTCGGGGATTCTATGAGCAGTTCTTC
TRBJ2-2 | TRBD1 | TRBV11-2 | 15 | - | CASSQGQANTGELFF | TGTGCCAGCAGCCAGGGACAGGCGAACACCGGGGAGCTGTTTTTT
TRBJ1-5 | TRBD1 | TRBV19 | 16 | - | CASSTEGGRTNQPQHF | TGTGCCAGTAGTACTGAAGGGGGCCGAACGAATCAGCCCCAGCATTTT
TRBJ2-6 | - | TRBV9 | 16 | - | CASSGFRGNGANVLTF | TGTGCCAGCAGCGGTTTCAGGGGTAATGGGGCCAACGTCCTGACTTTC
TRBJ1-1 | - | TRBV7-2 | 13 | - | CASTFQTGTEAFF | TGTGCCAGCACCTTTCAAACGGGGACTGAAGCTTTCTTT
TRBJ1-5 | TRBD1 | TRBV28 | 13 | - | CASTGQVDQPQHF | TGTGCCAGCACAGGACAGGTCGACCAGCCCCAGCATTTT
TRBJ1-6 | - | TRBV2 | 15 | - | CASNAETTARSPLHF | TGTGCCAGCAATGCGGAGACTACGGCTCGTTCACCCCTCCACTTT
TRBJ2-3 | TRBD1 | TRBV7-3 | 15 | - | CASRKGQGFTDTQYF | TGTGCCAGCAGAAAGGGACAGGGGTTCACAGATACGCAGTATTTT
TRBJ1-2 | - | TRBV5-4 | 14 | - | CASSPDGGNYGYTF | TGTGCCAGCAGCCCGGACGGGGGTAACTATGGCTACACCTTC
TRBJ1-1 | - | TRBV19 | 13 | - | CASSIEGLGEAFF | TGTGCCAGTAGTATAGAGGGGCTGGGTGAAGCTTTCTTT
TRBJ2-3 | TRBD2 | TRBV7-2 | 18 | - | CASSEGWVSSGRTDTQYF | TGTGCCAGCAGCGAAGGATGGGTTTCTAGCGGTCGCACAGATACGCAGTATTTT
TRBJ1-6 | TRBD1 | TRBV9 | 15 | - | CASSVEGQGNSPLHF | TGTGCCAGCAGCGTAGAGGGACAGGGGAATTCACCCCTCCACTTT
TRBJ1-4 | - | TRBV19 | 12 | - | CASSPGDNKLFF | TGTGCCAGTAGTCCCGGGGACAACAAACTGTTTTTT
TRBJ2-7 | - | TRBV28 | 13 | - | CASSTWSSYEQYF | TGTGCCAGCAGTACGTGGAGCTCCTACGAGCAGTACTTC
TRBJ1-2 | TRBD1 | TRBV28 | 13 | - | CASTLGQYYGYTF | TGTGCCAGCACCCTGGGACAGTACTATGGCTACACCTTC
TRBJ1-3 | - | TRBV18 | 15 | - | CASSPLDTHGNTIYF | TGTGCCAGCTCACCACTGGACACCCATGGAAACACCATATATTTT
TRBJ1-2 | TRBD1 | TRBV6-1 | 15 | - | CASSERQGLGYGYTF | TGTGCCAGCAGTGAACGACAGGGTTTGGGCTATGGCTACACCTTC
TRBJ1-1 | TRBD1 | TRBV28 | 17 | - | CASSFWDRGVRGTEAFF | TGTGCCAGCAGTTTTTGGGACAGGGGGGTGAGGGGCACTGAAGCTTTCTTT
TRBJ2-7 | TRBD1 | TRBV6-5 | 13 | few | CASRKQGAQEQYF | TGTGCCAGCAGGAAACAGGGGGCGCAAGAGCAGTACTTC
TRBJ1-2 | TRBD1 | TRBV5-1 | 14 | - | CASSSRTGQGGYTF | TGCGCCAGCAGCTCACGGACAGGGCAAGGGGGCTACACCTTC
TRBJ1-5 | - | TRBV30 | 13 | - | CAWSALSNQPQHF | TGTGCCTGGAGTGCCCTTAGCAATCAGCCCCAGCATTTT
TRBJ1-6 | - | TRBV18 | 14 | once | CASSPEGGKSPLHF | TGTGCCAGCTCACCCGAAGGAGGGAAATCACCCCTCCACTTT
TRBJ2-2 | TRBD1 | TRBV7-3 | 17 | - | CASRETGGSPNTGELFF | TGTGCCAGCAGAGAAACAGGGGGCTCCCCGAACACCGGGGAGCTGTTTTTT
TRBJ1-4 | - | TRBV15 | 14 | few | CATSSRLEDEKLFF | TGTGCCACCAGCAGCAGACTCGAGGATGAAAAACTGTTTTTT
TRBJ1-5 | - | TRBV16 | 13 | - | CASSQRGGQPQHF | TGTGCCAGCAGCCAACGGGGAGGTCAGCCCCAGCATTTT
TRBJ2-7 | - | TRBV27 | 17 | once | CASSPSYPQQVTGEQYF | TGTGCCAGCAGTCCGTCCTACCCCCAACAGGTTACGGGCGAGCAGTACTTC
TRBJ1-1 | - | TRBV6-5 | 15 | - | CASSYPGHGNTEAFF | TGTGCCAGCAGTTACCCGGGACATGGGAACACTGAAGCTTTCTTT
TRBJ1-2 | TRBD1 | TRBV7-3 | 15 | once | CASSLTDRVVNGYTF | TGTGCCAGCAGCTTAACAGACAGGGTGGTTAATGGCTACACCTTC
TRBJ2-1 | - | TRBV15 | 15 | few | CATSRDRGGGREQFF | TGTGCCACCAGCAGAGATCGGGGTGGGGGCAGGGAGCAGTTCTTC
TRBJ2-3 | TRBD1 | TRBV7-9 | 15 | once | CASSLRQGGTDTQYF | TGTGCCAGCAGCTTACGACAGGGGGGCACAGATACGCAGTATTTT
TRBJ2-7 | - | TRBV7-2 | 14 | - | CASSETSTPYEQYF | TGTGCCAGCAGCGAAACTAGCACGCCCTACGAGCAGTACTTC
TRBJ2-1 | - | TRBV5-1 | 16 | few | CASSGLGGASYNEQFF | TGCGCCAGCAGCGGCCTTGGCGGGGCTTCCTACAATGAGCAGTTCTTC
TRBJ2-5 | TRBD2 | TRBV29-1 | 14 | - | CSVGRGVGQETQYF | TGCAGCGTTGGGCGGGGGGTCGGCCAAGAGACCCAGTACTTC
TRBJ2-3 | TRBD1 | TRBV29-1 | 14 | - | CSERPGTATDTQYF | TGCAGCGAACGCCCTGGGACAGCAACAGATACGCAGTATTTT
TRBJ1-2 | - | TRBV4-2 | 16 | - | CASSPSTGSANYGYTF | TGTGCCAGCAGCCCGAGTACAGGGTCAGCTAACTATGGCTACACCTTC
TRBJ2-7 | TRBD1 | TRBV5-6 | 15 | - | CASSAGQGFSYEQYF | TGTGCCAGCAGCGCGGGACAGGGCTTCTCCTACGAGCAGTACTTC
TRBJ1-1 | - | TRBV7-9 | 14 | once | CASSLSGGGTEAFF | TGTGCCAGCAGCTTATCGGGGGGAGGCACTGAAGCTTTCTTT
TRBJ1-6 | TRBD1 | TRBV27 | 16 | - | CASSSPGDRGWMALHF | TGTGCCAGCAGTTCTCCCGGGGACAGGGGGTGGATGGCCCTCCACTTT
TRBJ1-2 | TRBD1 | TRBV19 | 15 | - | CASSRRTGGGYGYTF | TGTGCCAGTAGTCGCCGGACAGGGGGCGGCTATGGCTACACCTTC
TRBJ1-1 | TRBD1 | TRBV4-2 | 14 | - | CASSRDRGNTKAFF | TGTGCCAGCAGCCGCGACAGGGGGAACACTAAAGCTTTCTTT
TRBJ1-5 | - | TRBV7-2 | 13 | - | CASSRQGNQPQHF | TGTGCCAGCAGCCGTCAGGGTAATCAGCCCCAGCATTTT
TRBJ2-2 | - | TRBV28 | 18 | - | CASSRILTGLLDTGELFF | TGTGCCAGCAGTCGCATTTTAACAGGGTTACTGGACACCGGGGAGCTGTTTTTT